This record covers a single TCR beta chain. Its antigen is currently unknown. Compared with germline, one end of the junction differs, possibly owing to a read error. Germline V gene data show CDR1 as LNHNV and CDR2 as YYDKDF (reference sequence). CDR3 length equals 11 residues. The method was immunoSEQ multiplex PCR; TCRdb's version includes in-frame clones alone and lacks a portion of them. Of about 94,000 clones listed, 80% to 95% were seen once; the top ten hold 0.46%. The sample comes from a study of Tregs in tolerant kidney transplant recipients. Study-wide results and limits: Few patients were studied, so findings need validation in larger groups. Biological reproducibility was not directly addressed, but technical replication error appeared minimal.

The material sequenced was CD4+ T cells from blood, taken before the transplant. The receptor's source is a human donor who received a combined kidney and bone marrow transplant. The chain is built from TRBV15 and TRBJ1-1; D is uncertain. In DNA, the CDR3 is TGTGCCACCAGCAGAGATGGTAAGCGGCACTTT. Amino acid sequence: CATSRDGKRHF.